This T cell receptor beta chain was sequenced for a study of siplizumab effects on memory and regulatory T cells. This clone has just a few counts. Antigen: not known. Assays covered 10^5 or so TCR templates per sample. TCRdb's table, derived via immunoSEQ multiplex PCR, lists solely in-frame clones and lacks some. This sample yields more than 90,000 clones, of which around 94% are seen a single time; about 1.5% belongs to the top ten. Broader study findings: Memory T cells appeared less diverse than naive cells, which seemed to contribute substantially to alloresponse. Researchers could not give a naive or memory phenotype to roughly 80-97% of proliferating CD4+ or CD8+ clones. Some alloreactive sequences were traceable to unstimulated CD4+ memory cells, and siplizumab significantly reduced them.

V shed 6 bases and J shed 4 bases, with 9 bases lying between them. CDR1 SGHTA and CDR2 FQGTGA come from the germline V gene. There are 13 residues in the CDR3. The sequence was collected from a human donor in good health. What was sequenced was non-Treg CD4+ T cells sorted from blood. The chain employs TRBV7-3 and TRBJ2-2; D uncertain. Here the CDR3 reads CASSRDSTGELFF. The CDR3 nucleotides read TGTGCCAGCAGTCGAGATTCCACCGGGGAGCTGTTTTTT.